A single TCR beta chain is shown here with its context. What this receptor recognizes is not known. Base quality data are lacking; no much larger clone is found one base away. This sample is drawn from a study of blood T cell repertoires in COVID-19 (dated by TCRdb to 2020 to 2021). Describing the broader study: The collaborator samples originated in the United States, Italy and Spain and spanned the acute and convalescent phases of COVID-19. The material from the prospective study consisted of cDNA or gDNA derived from T cells, B-cell-depleted T cells, or PBMCs. Subjects who had been exposed to COVID-19, were actively infected with it, or had recovered from it provided the deeply sampled blood TCRbeta repertoires that made up the dataset. The repertoires were made available in a free public database intended to serve as a resource for research on the immune response to SARS-CoV-2. Samples came from the ongoing ImmuneRACE study (first 160 participants) plus 1,254 subjects from 6 global collaborators. The sample metadata nearly always contained a de-identified subject ID, COVID-19 status, age in years and sex. Where HLA class I and class II types were available, the types were taken from metadata supplied by the sample provider, not from assay-based typing.

TCRbeta CDR3 regions were amplified from genomic DNA by means of the immunoSEQ Assay, a bias-controlled multiplex PCR. Under the source paper's analysis protocol: The number of nucleated cells in each sample was estimated by amplification of reference gene primers within the assay. Sequence reads were collapsed and filtered to measure the absolute abundance of every unique TCRbeta CDR3 rearrangement. Productive Simpson clonality was computed per sample as the square root of Simpson's diversity index over productive rearrangements. The table was pulled from immuneACCESS by TCRdb, which kept in-frame rearrangements only. Such tables lose some clones; where checked, under half of the loss comes from unresolved V genes, and the rest has no known cause. The DNA was the basis for D and trimming; V, J and clone size are from that table. The table for this sample lists about 140,000 clones; more than 65% of them were counted only once. Roughly 13% of the sample goes to the ten largest clones.

Study-wide conclusions, independent of this receptor: The amount of clinical and demographic metadata varied by source and participant and was provided uncurated.

The collaborating institutions used their own protocols to collect whole blood in K2EDTA tubes. For TCRbeta analysis, collaborators shipped samples as frozen whole blood, isolated PBMCs, or DNA extracted from either of those sample types. The germline V and J ends show losses of 3 bases and 4 bases respectively, and no gene match explains 4 bases of the junction. The germline V gene gives CDR1 as KGHDR and CDR2 as SFDVKD. Including cysteine and phenylalanine, the CDR3 has 15 amino acids. Only CDR3 DNA remains: 45 bases, in frame from the first base. The clonotype originates from an elderly man with acute or convalescent COVID-19. The chain employs TRBV24-1 and TRBJ2-3; 9 bases in the middle match TRBD2. The material sequenced was peripheral blood. The CDR3 loop reads CATSDRASGADTQYF. The DNA sequence is TGTGCCACCAGTGATCGCGCTAGCGGGGCAGATACGCAGTATTTT.